The next 14 T cell receptor beta chains were all read from a single sample in a study of CDR3 diversity in severe acne. TCRdb analysed the PCR reads with MiXCR anew, one entry per CDR3 protein. This table has approximately 84,000 distinct CDR3 sequences, around 53% appearing once. The sequenced sample was blood. These receptors originate from a male donor in good health, without acne.

V usage is TRBV12-3 or TRBV12-4 and J usage is TRBJ2-7; D may match TRBD1 or TRBD2 (5 bases each). CDR3 size: 13 residues. The V gene lost 6 bases and the J gene lost 6 bases, with 15 bases spanning the gap. The CDR3 spells CASRPGSGGEQYF. In DNA form, the CDR3 reads TGTGCCAGCAGACCGGGGTCTGGGGGCGAGCAGTACTTC.

The chain carries TRBV5-1 and TRBJ1-1; D remains ambiguous. Germline-derived CDR1 and CDR2 are SGHRS and YFSETQ. The CDR3 covers 14 residues. V lost 4 bases and J lost 3, with 13 bases in between. The CDR3: CASSTWTVHTEAFF. The DNA for the CDR3 is TGCGCCAGCAGCACGTGGACGGTTCACACTGAAGCTTTCTTT.

By share of the sample, this clonotype is medium-sized. The CDR3 spells CSARVSGDGETQYF. CDR3 DNA sequence: TGCAGTGCTAGAGTCTCCGGGGACGGGGAGACCCAGTACTTC. This rearrangement joins TRBV20-1 to TRBJ2-5, with D perhaps matching TRBD1 or TRBD2 (5 bases each). Trimming stripped 1 base from V and 5 bases from J, with 14 bases between. The germline V gene has CDR1 DFQATT and CDR2 SNEGSKA (reference sequence). The CDR3 totals 14 residues.

This clonotype was counted at least ten times. V is TRBV7-9 and J is TRBJ2-5, with D possibly TRBD1 on 5 matching bases. The germline V and J ends were trimmed by 5 bases and 0 bases, with 13 bases remaining between them. The CDR3 is 15 amino acids. CDR1 and CDR2 (germline): SEHNR, FQNEAQ (reference sequence). For the CDR3, the DNA is TGTGCCAGCAGCCAAGAGCAGGGATACCAAGAGACCCAGTACTTC. Encoded protein: CASSQEQGYQETQYF.

The chain couples TRBV25-1 to TRBJ1-2; 7 nucleotides line up with TRBD1. This CDR3 contains 14 residues. V dropped 5 bases and J dropped 3; count of bases not matched to a gene: 6. CDR1 is MGHDK, CDR2 SYGVNS, per germline. The CDR3 spells CASSWTGRDYGYTF. The CDR3, as DNA: TGTGCCAGCAGTTGGACAGGTCGAGACTATGGCTACACCTTC.

This clonotype was seen more than once but under ten times. The rearrangement links TRBV20-1 to TRBJ2-3; 11 bases match TRBD2. V gave up 3 bases and J gave up 0 bases; unmatched junction bases: 8. The CDR3 runs to 17 residues. Looked up from germline, CDR1 is DFQATT and CDR2 is SNEGSKA (reference sequence). The CDR3 reads CSASRASGGRSTDTQYF. The DNA of the CDR3 is TGCAGTGCTAGTAGGGCTAGCGGGGGGCGGAGCACAGATACGCAGTATTTT.

Concerning this clonotype: The junction departs from the called germline gene at one end, perhaps through a read error. This rearrangement joins TRBV5-6 to TRBJ2-2, with 7 bases matching TRBD1. The CDR3 is 9 amino acids. Per germline, CDR1 SGHDT and CDR2 YYEEEE. The CDR3 is CASTKGQPF. The CDR3 nucleotides read TGTGCCAGCACCAAGGGACAGCCCTTT. Looking up the rest from reference TRBV5-6 and TRBJ2-2 gives the full variable domain: DAGVTQSPTHLIKTRGQQVTLRCSPKSGHDTVSWYQQALGQGPQFIFQYYEEEERQRGNFPDRFSGHQFPNYSSELNVNALLLGDSALYLCASTKGQPFGEGSRLTVL.

The sample holds many counts of this clonotype. V is TRBV10-3 and J is TRBJ1-5; tentative D call: TRBD1 (6 bases). The germline V gene has CDR1 ENHRY and CDR2 SYGVKD. The CDR3 has 14 residues. Trimming pared 4 bases from V and 7 bases from J, leaving 14 bases between. The CDR3, as DNA: TGTGCCATCAGTGGTACAGGGAACGAGCAGCCCCAGCATTTT. Translating gives CAISGTGNEQPQHF.

This clonotype was recorded at least ten times. The chain combines TRBV10-3 with TRBJ1-5; 7 bases align to TRBD1. The V gene end was trimmed by 10 bases and the J gene end by 2 bases; junction bases not matched to a gene: 5. The CDR3 has 13 amino acids. The V gene's germline CDR1 is ENHRY and CDR2 SYGVKD. CDR3 region: CATAGQGNQPQHF. The CDR3, as DNA: TGTGCCACCGCCGGACAGGGCAATCAGCCCCAGCATTTT.

This clonotype was seen repeatedly, ten times or more. The chain links TRBV2 to TRBJ1-1; D might be TRBD1 (5 bases). The CDR3 runs 13 residues. V was cut by 7 bases and J by 1 base, with 10 bases left in between. Germline CDR1 SNHLY, CDR2 FYNNEI. CDR3 sequence reads: CASTEQANTEAFF. The CDR3, as DNA: TGTGCCAGCACCGAACAGGCGAACACTGAAGCTTTCTTT.

This clonotype has ten or more counts. V is TRBV19 and J is TRBJ2-2; possible D gene TRBD2, 5 bases. Germline V gene lookup returns CDR1 LNHDA and CDR2 SQIVND (reference sequence). The ends were cut back, 5 bases at V and 5 bases at J, with 30 bases in the middle. The CDR3 is 20 amino acids. The CDR3 sequence is CASSFRVPRPRSTGTGELFF. The CDR3 DNA reads TGTGCCAGTAGTTTCCGGGTCCCTAGGCCACGGAGTACGGGGACCGGGGAGCTGTTTTTT.

The CDR3 nucleotides read TGTGCCAGCAGCCAGTCCGGGAGGGAGCTGTTTTTT. The encoded protein is CASSQSGRELFF. The chain is built from TRBV12-3 or TRBV12-4 and TRBJ2-2, with TRBD2 as a possible D gene (5 bases). CDR3 length: 12 residues. V was clipped by 6 bases and J by 9 bases, with 11 bases between them.

This clonotype has just a few counts. The J gene is TRBJ2-1, the V gene TRBV18; D may be TRBD1 or TRBD2 (5 bases each). The ends were cut back, 3 bases at V and 2 bases at J, with 14 bases in the middle. Germline V gene data show CDR1 as KGHSH and CDR2 as LQKENI. The CDR3 totals 16 residues. CDR3 nucleotide sequence: TGTGCCAGCTCACCCTTCGGGACGGATACCTACAATGAGCAGTTCTTC. Amino acids: CASSPFGTDTYNEQFF.

The chain has TRBV7-3 and TRBJ1-3; weak D call: TRBD1 (6 bases). The V and J ends lost 10 bases and 4 bases respectively, with 14 bases between them. This CDR3 has 13 amino acids. Germline CDR1 is SGHTA and CDR2 is FQGTGA. The CDR3 region has the DNA TGTGCCACCCCGGGCAGGGGCGGAAACACCATATATTTT. Translated, it gives CATPGRGGNTIYF.